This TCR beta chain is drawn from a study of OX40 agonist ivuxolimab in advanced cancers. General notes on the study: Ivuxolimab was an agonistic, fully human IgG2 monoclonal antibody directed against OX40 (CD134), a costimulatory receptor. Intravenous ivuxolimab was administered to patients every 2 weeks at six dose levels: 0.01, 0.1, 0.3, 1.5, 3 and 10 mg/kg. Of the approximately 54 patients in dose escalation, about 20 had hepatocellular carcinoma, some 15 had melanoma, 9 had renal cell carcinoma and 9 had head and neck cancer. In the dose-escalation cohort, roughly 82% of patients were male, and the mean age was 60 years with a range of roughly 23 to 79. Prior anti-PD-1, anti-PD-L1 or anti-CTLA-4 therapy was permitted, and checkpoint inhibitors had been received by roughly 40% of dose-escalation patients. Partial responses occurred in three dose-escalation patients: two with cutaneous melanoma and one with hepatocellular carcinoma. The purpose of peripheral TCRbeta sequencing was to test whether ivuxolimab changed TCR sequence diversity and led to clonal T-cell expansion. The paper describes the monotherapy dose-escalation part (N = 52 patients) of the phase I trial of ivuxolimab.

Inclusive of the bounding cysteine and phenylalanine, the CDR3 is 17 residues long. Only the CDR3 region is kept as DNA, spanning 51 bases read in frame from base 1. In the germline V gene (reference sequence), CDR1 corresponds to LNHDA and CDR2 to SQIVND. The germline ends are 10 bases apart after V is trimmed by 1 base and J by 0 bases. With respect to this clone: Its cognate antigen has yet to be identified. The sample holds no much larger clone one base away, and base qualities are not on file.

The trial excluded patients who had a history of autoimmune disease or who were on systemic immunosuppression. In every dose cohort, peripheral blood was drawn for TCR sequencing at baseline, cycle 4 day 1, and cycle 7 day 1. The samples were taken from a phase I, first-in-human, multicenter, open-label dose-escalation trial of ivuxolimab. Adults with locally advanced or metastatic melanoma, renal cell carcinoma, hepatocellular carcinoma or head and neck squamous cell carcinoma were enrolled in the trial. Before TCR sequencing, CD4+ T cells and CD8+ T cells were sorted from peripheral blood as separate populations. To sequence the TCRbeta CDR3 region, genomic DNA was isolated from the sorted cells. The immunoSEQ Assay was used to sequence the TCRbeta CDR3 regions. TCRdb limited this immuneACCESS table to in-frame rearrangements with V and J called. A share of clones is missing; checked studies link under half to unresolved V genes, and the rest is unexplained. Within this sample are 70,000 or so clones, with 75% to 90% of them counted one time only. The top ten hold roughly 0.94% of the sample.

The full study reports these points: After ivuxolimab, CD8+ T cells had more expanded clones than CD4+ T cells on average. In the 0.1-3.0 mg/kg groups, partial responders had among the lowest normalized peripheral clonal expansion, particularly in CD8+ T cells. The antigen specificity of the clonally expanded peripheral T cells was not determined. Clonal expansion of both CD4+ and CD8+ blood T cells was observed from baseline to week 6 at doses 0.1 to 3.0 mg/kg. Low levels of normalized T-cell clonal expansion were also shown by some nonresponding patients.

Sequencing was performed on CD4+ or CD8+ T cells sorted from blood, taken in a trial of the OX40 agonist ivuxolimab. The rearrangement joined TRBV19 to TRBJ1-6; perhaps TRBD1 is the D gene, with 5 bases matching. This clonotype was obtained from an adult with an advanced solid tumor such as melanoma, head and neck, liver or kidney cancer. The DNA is TGTGCCAGTAGTATAGCGGGGCAGAGCTCCTATAATTCACCCCTCCACTTT. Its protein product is CASSIAGQSSYNSPLHF.